Below are 17 T cell receptor beta chains sequenced from a single sample in a study of shared clonotypes between healthy human individuals (dated by TCRdb to the early 2020s). For the CD8 naive samples, CD45RO-negative cells were positively selected for CCR7, yielding a CD45RA+CCR7+ population from which TemRA cells were excluded. Libraries were made using the immunoSEQ multiplex PCR assay. The clones in this table, taken by TCRdb from immuneACCESS, are in-frame only. Not every clone is retained; where verified, under half of the shortfall comes from an unresolved V gene, and the cause of the rest is unknown. Across this sample there are hundreds of thousands of clones, with 95% to 98% seen only once. The ten largest clones capture 0.3% of the sample. Sequencing was carried out using naive CD8+ T cells sorted from blood. This sample's cell subset or site label indicates: CD45RA+CCR7+. The receptor set was obtained from a man in his thirties or forties in good health.

V is TRBV7-2 and J is TRBJ2-7; no firm D call. CDR3 length: 14 amino acids. Per the germline V gene, CDR1 is SGHTA and CDR2 is FQGNSA. V lost 3 bases, J lost 3 bases, and 12 bases lay in between. The CDR3 DNA reads as TGTGCCAGCAGCTTCGATGACTTGAACTACGAGCAGTACTTC. Translation gives CASSFDDLNYEQYF.

J is TRBJ2-7 and V is TRBV18; the match to TRBD1 covers 11 bases. The length of the CDR3 is 15 residues. CDR1 is KGHSH, CDR2 LQKENI, per germline. Unmatched junction bases numbered 8, after V lost 6 bases and J lost 4 bases. Here the CDR3 DNA reads TGTGCCAGCTCGGACGGACAGGGGGCAAGGTACGAGCAGTACTTC. It translates to CASSDGQGARYEQYF.

The chain combines TRBV25-1 with TRBJ2-1, with D perhaps being TRBD1 or TRBD2 (5 bases each). The CDR3 loop spans 15 amino acids. Germline values: CDR1 MGHDK, CDR2 SYGVNS. The V and J ends lost 3 bases and 1 base respectively, with 10 bases between them. CDR3 sequence (DNA): TGTGCCAGCAGTGACAGCGGACATTCCTACAATGAGCAGTTCTTC. Its translation is CASSDSGHSYNEQFF.

The J gene is TRBJ2-1, the V gene TRBV10-2; D remains ambiguous. Germline-derived CDR1 and CDR2 are WSHSY and SAAADI. V gave up 6 bases and J gave up 8 bases, with 11 bases separating them. The CDR3 length is 12 residues. CDR3 nucleotide sequence: TGCGCCAGCAGACTCAGCGTTCATGAGCAGTTCTTC. This sequence encodes CASRLSVHEQFF.

The count of this clone is one. V usage is TRBV4-1 and J usage is TRBJ2-1, with 10 bases fitting TRBD1. The germline V gene encodes CDR1 MGHRA and CDR2 YSYEKL. The V gene end was trimmed by 4 bases and the J gene end by 5 bases; junction bases not matched to a gene: 11. This CDR3 is 17 amino acids long. The CDR3 DNA sequence: TGCGCCAGCAGCCCTTTGGGGAGACAGGGGGCTAACAATGAGCAGTTCTTC. The encoded protein is CASSPLGRQGANNEQFF.

This clone was counted a single time. The chain links TRBV30 to TRBJ2-5; D gene uncertain. V gave up 2 bases and J gave up 2 bases, with 12 bases separating them. The CDR3 runs 14 residues. Germline CDR1 reads GTSNPN; CDR2 reads SVGIG (reference sequence). This chain's CDR3 is CAWSTLRTQETQYF. The CDR3 DNA sequence: TGTGCCTGGAGTACACTACGAACGCAAGAGACCCAGTACTTC.

This clone came up once. The rearrangement uses TRBV10-3 and TRBJ1-5; D is perhaps TRBD1 (5 bases). Germline V lookup: CDR1 ENHRY, CDR2 SYGVKD. Trimming removed 7 bases from V and 4 bases from J, with 14 bases in between. The length of the CDR3 is 14 residues. The CDR3 bases are TGTGCCATCAAGGACGCCGGGGGGAATCAGCCCCAGCATTTT. It encodes CAIKDAGGNQPQHF.

The chain combines TRBV7-7 with TRBJ2-7; D remains unclear. This CDR3 region has 16 residues. V lost 1 base and J lost 7, with 20 bases in between. Germline loops: CDR1 SSHAT, CDR2 FNYEAQ (reference sequence). In DNA form, the CDR3 reads TGTGCCAGCAGCTTAGAACCGACGGCCTCGGTGTTGGAGCAGTACTTC. Translation: CASSLEPTASVLEQYF.

Remarks on this clone: Other nucleotide sequences from this sample produce the same CDR3. CDR3 protein: CASSLGGYNEQFF. Here the CDR3 DNA reads TGTGCCAGCAGCTTGGGTGGATACAATGAGCAGTTCTTC. The chain joins TRBV5-6 to TRBJ2-1; D remains ambiguous. The germline CDR1 and CDR2 sequences are SGHDT and YYEEEE. The V end was cut by 0 bases, the J end by 4 bases, with 5 bases between. This CDR3 contains 13 residues.

The chain uses TRBV5-4 and TRBJ2-1; 15 nucleotides line up with TRBD2. This CDR3 region has 18 residues. V shed 4 bases and J 3 bases; nucleotides not matched to a gene: 8. Germline-derived CDR1 and CDR2 are SGHNT and YYREEE (reference sequence). The DNA of the CDR3 is TGTGCCAGCAGCGCGGGGACTAGCGGGAGGCCACACTACAATGAGCAGTTCTTC. It codes for CASSAGTSGRPHYNEQFF.

The chain employs TRBV4-1 and TRBJ2-7; D is unresolved. The V end was cut by 0 bases, the J end by 4 bases, with 16 bases between. This CDR3 is 16 amino acids long. CDR1 is MGHRA and CDR2 is YSYEKL in the germline V gene. CDR3 in DNA: TGCGCCAGCAGCCAAGAAGCGCGGAATTCTCGGTACGAGCAGTACTTC. Its protein is CASSQEARNSRYEQYF.

V is TRBV4-1 and J is TRBJ2-7; D unclear. Germline lookup yields CDR1 MGHRA and CDR2 YSYEKL. V was cut by 5 bases and J by 9 bases, with 17 bases left in between. The CDR3 is made up of 13 amino acids. CDR3 DNA: TGCGCCAGCAGCGAGACCTTGGTCGGTTGGCAGTACTTC. Translation: CASSETLVGWQYF.

The rearrangement uses TRBV18 and TRBJ2-6, with D uncertain. Trimming removed 5 bases from V and 8 bases from J, with 19 bases in between. This CDR3 spans 16 amino acids. Germline assignment: CDR1 KGHSH and CDR2 LQKENI. This CDR3 reads CASSADLNGVPNVLTF. CDR3 bases: TGTGCCAGCTCAGCCGACTTAAATGGGGTTCCCAACGTCCTGACTTTC.

As regards this clone: The same CDR3 arises from other DNA sequences in this sample as well. The chain recombines TRBV27 with TRBJ2-3; no clear D gene. CDR3 size: 13 residues. In germline, CDR1 is MNHEY, CDR2 SMNVEV (reference sequence). The V and J ends lost 2 bases and 0 bases respectively, with 3 bases between them. In nucleotides, the CDR3 is TGTGCCAGCAGTTTACTCAGCACAGATACGCAGTATTTT. Translation: CASSLLSTDTQYF.

This clone was observed once. The rearrangement uses TRBV10-1 and TRBJ2-1; TRBD1 agrees at 7 bases. The CDR3 is made up of 15 amino acids. Trimming cost V 3 bases and J 7 bases; bases outside gene matches: 9. Germline CDR1 reads WNHNN; CDR2 reads SYGVQD (reference sequence). The CDR3 loop reads CASSEYRGAQNEQFF. As DNA, the CDR3 is TGCGCCAGCAGTGAATACAGGGGTGCCCAAAATGAGCAGTTCTTC.

J is TRBJ2-2 and V is TRBV11-3, with TRBD2 matching 9 bases. CDR3 size: 16 residues. Germline lookup yields CDR1 SGHNT and CDR2 YENEEA. V lost 5 bases, J lost 1 base, and 5 bases stayed unmatched. The CDR3 sequence: CASSAWTSENTGELFF. In DNA form, the CDR3 reads TGTGCCAGCAGCGCGTGGACTAGCGAGAACACCGGGGAGCTGTTTTTT.

This clone was seen just once. This sequence joins TRBV28 and TRBJ2-7, with 11 positions matching TRBD2. The CDR3 covers 16 residues. Germline trimming cut 10 bases from V and 2 bases from J; bases unmatched to any gene: 13. CDR1 is MDHEN, CDR2 SYDVKM, per germline. The CDR3 nucleotides read TGTGCCATAACTAGCGGGAGTGGTAGTGGGGCCTACGAGCAGTACTTC. Its protein is CAITSGSGSGAYEQYF.